Sequencing of this T cell receptor beta chain was carried out in a study of cytomegalovirus exposure and HLA in healthy donors listed by TCRdb under 2017. For context, the study as a whole: An earlier analysis of 587 of the donors reported approximately 290 Gb of sequence data and roughly 110 million unique TCR beta sequences from roughly 200 million T cells. The study aimed to test whether signatures of past pathogen exposure could be identified by cataloging public T cell receptors. Every discovery cohort repertoire had been produced on one sequencing platform. The study used immunosequencing to profile the T cell repertoires of 670 or so subjects and linked those repertoires to cytomegalovirus serostatus. Rather than drawing on any new phenotypic data, the later analysis identified candidate immune exposures from TCR beta sequences and the way those sequences occurred across donors. An earlier analysis of a few hundred of the donors applied high-throughput TCR beta sequencing to assess whether each TCR beta V gene segment acted as functional or pseudogenic. A later genetic analysis used genome-wide SNP genotypes for about 60% of the roughly 670 donors, treating that subset as a discovery cohort. Donor age, sex, ethnicity and CMV serostatus were compiled together with the repertoire data. The study combined high-throughput TCR immunosequencing, statistical association of individual TCRs with disease status, and machine learning to predict cytomegalovirus infection status. Because of strong linkage in the cohort, roughly five DR-DQ haplotypes were treated as single units for association and clustering. The genetic ancestry cluster associated with self-reported Caucasian donors included 80% to 90% of the roughly 400 genotyped donors. Along with the roughly 670-subject first cohort, a separate validation cohort of over 90 different subjects was used. An early release covering around 630 HLA-typed donors comprised about 290 gigabases of sequencing data and 65 million to 100 million unique TCR sequences. Across some 400 genotyped donors of the cohort, an average of approximately 200,000 unique TCR beta nucleotide sequences per donor were sequenced, and around 19% of those sequences were non-productive. HLA typing included class I and class II loci at four-digit resolution. A later analysis re-examined previously published TCR beta repertoires from just over 650 donors and added high-resolution HLA genotyping to investigate patterns of TCR occurrence. Typing coverage varied by locus: roughly 620-640 donors for A, B, C, DRB1 and DQB1; 500 to 550 for DQA1; around 610 for DPA1; 450 to 480 for DPB1. Paper-wide results and their limitations: Sequencing depth was assumed to be roughly uniform across donors in the presence/absence analyses, though that assumption may not hold. The 87-base-pair reads could not distinguish some IMGT-functional V segments, including TRBV6-2 and TRBV6-3, so those segments were excluded. A later analysis found that HLA-associated TCR beta chains were more clonally expanded and had lower generation probabilities than equally common non-associated chains. The authors suggested that the approach could potentially be extended to other disease states and immunological phenotypes. A later analysis found that most CMV-associated TCR beta chains appeared HLA-restricted, with HLA associations seemingly driven largely by CMV exposure. In a later genetic analysis, fewer N-insertions in productive TCRs were reported among donors in an Asian-associated ancestry cluster than the approximately 630-donor mean. In the study, some 160 TCR beta chains were listed as associated with cytomegalovirus. The only immune exposure information available for the cohort was CMV serostatus. The cohort was sequenced for TCR beta chains only, and without alpha or paired-chain data the features that could be detected were limited. HLA typing was unavailable for some donors at each locus, so association tests used only the typed subset. A further reported finding was that TCR beta sequences accurately predicted the HLA-A and HLA-B alleles for most subjects in the first cohort. According to a later analysis, TCR association rates differed among HLA loci, with DRB1 alleles showing the most associated TCRs and HLA-C alleles showing the fewest. While some public TCRs were present in many individuals, most TCR sequences turned up only very rarely across donors. At a false discovery rate of 0.05, a later analysis linked around 17,000 TCR beta sequences to specific HLA alleles. Cytomegalovirus status was reported to be diagnosed by the classifier with high specificity and sensitivity in both the original and validation cohorts. Correlated functional status among segregating V segments might be attributable to linkage disequilibrium, but an unknown experimental factor could not be ruled out. The earlier analysis of some 540 of the donors excluded some 15 rarely observed V segments, including chromosome 9 orphons, because counts were too low. A group of highly shared sequence variants was considered likely to be a technical artifact of the sequencing pipeline. When HLA alleles, especially DR and DQ, strongly co-occurred, attributing TCR associations to individual alleles was difficult. In a later genetic analysis, a missense DCLRE1C variant was associated with V-gene and J-gene trimming of TCR beta chains, and the association was replicated in an independent cohort. Three of the identified cytomegalovirus-associated TCR beta chains were confirmed in vitro to be specific for cytomegalovirus antigens. In a later analysis, several top co-occurrence clusters were reported to appear linked to parvovirus B19, influenza, CMV and Epstein-Barr virus. An earlier analysis of 450 to 750 of the donors showed that most TCR beta V segments appeared in productive rearrangements either about 87% or about 30% of the time, which broadly matched IMGT annotations.

The library came from the immunoSEQ multiplex PCR assay. The multiplex PCR relied on a mix of 60 forward primers for TCR Vbeta segments and 13 reverse primers for TCR Jbeta segments. Amplification of the CDR3 region of rearranged TCR beta genes was performed with a multiplex PCR assay on genomic DNA. The amplified TCR beta libraries were sequenced on the Illumina HiSeq System as 87-base-pair reads. The original methods were these. A later analysis counted about 80 million unique TCR beta chains across the 550 to 800 repertoires, and approximately 11 million of these chains were shared by at least two donors. A nearest-neighbor algorithm error-corrected the raw reads and collapsed the reads into unique sequences, merging closely related sequences to remove PCR and sequencing errors. V, D and J gene segments were assigned by aligning CDR3 sequences to IMGT reference sequences. For a sequence to be retained, a match of at least six nucleotides was required to both a V gene segment and a J gene segment. A rearrangement was called productive if the CDR3 had no stop codons and remained in frame with V and J, and every other rearrangement was called non-productive. CDR3 was defined by IMGT convention, running from the second conserved V-encoded cysteine to the conserved J-encoded phenylalanine. Sequences without an unambiguous match to a single V gene segment were excluded from the earlier analysis of several hundred of the donors. In an earlier analysis of a few hundred of the donors, V segments were called functional above 56.7% productive rearrangements and were called segregating when the between-donor standard deviation exceeded 5%. A statistical classification framework was built to diagnose cytomegalovirus status from the catalog of TCR beta chain sequences. A later analysis assigned V and J genes by comparing TCR nucleotide sequences with IMGT/GENE-DB human TR gene sequences. In a later analysis, CDR3 sequences and most-parsimonious VDJ recombination scenarios were assigned using the TCRdist pipeline. In a later analysis, every TCR beta chain was defined by the combination of its CDR3 amino acid sequence and its V-gene family, and reads without a unique V-gene family were dropped. In a later analysis, around 650 highly shared, low-generation-probability nucleotide sequences were removed to address suspected cross-contamination and a sequencing artifact. A later analysis calculated a clonal expansion index for each public chain from normalized within-repertoire ranks of inferred template counts. A later analysis computed generation probabilities with a VDJ recombination model fitted to out-of-frame rearrangements, and checked the results against IGoR. A later analysis scored TCR-TCR, TCR-HLA and TCR-CMV co-occurrence with hypergeometric tests, applying a repertoire-size bias correction to TCR pairs. A later analysis estimated false discovery rates by permuting HLA or CMV assignments 20 times. In a later analysis, co-occurring TCRs were grouped using DBSCAN, with TCRdist sequence similarity added in when clustering inside HLA-allele-positive subsets. Co-occurrence clustering excluded repertoires with fewer than 30,000 or more than 120,000 public chains, plus five with anomalous nucleotide sharing. The source is immuneACCESS, and TCRdb retained only in-frame sequences with V and J called. Part of the clones is not carried over; for the studies checked, unresolved V genes explain less than half of this, and the remainder is unexplained. That table furnishes V, J and clone size, whereas the DNA furnished D and trimming. The sample has about 130,000 clones on record. The ten largest clonotypes hold around 1.6% of the sample.

The cohort comprised 670 or so healthy bone marrow donors. All cohort members were sampled while nominally healthy, although unrecorded immune exposures were likely present. The donor was CMV seropositive and belonged to the group of about 290 seropositive cohort members. Every donor gave a peripheral blood sample, and the peripheral blood mononuclear cells from that sample were used for TCR beta sequencing. Genomic DNA was extracted from the blood cell samples with the Qiagen DNeasy Blood Extraction Kit. The CDR3 contains 13 residues, cysteine and phenylalanine counted. The read is trimmed to its CDR3 DNA, 39 bases read in frame from base 1. Based on the germline V gene (reference sequence), the CDR1 and CDR2 sequences are SGHNT and YYREEE. V loses 2 bases, J loses 3 bases, and the germline ends lie 8 bases apart. Concerning this clone: Its specific antigen is unknown.

The V and J genes are TRBV5-4 and TRBJ2-5; confidence is insufficient to name the D gene. The sample was PBMCs. The sequence was obtained from a woman aged 40 to 49 in good health and CMV-seropositive. The DNA reads as follows: TGTGCCAGCAGCTTACGGGTGGAAGAGACCCAGTACTTC. This encodes CASSLRVEETQYF.